This TCR beta chain was sequenced during a study of cytomegalovirus exposure and HLA in healthy donors. The ends were cut back, 7 bases at V and 5 bases at J, with 23 bases in the middle. Germline-derived CDR1 and CDR2 are MNHNY and SVGAGI (reference sequence). The CDR3 extends over 16 amino acids. Amplification used 60 Vbeta primers and 13 Jbeta primers. The method was immunoSEQ multiplex PCR; TCRdb's version includes in-frame clones alone and lacks a portion of them. The listing contains tens of thousands of clones. This TCR came from a human donor in good health. The specimen was PBMCs. This chain joins TRBV6-6 and TRBJ2-5; D perhaps matches TRBD1 (6 bases). This CDR3 reads CASNKGHNKRGETQYF. CDR3 coding DNA: TGTGCCAGCAACAAAGGGCATAACAAGAGGGGGGAGACCCAGTACTTC.